Below, 22 T cell receptor beta chains from the same sample are listed, as sequenced in a study of T cell responses to AZD1222 COVID-19 vaccine. Only in-frame clones appear in the TCRdb table, and some are missing; sequencing was by immunoSEQ multiplex PCR. The profile shows fewer than 150,000 clones, approximately 93% of them singletons. This specimen was peripheral blood, taken on day 0 of AZD1222 vaccination. The receptors originated from an adult in good health.

The rearrangement uses TRBV5-8 and TRBJ1-5, with D maybe TRBD1 (5 bases). Germline V gene data show CDR1 as SGHTS and CDR2 as YDEGEE. Deletions cut 5 bases from V and 0 bases from J, with 12 bases between. This CDR3 is 15 amino acids long. The DNA for the CDR3 is TGTGCCAGCAGACGGGGCTCTTATAGCAATCAGCCCCAGCATTTT. Residues: CASRRGSYSNQPQHF.

This chain connects TRBV7-8 to TRBJ1-6; TRBD1 agrees at 7 bases. The germline CDR1 and CDR2 sequences are SGHVS and FQNEAQ. V lost 5 bases to trimming and J lost 8 bases; unmatched junction nucleotides: 9. The CDR3 sequence is 15 residues long. In DNA, the CDR3 is TGTGCCAGCAGCATGACAGGGAGGGGAGATTCACCCCTCCACTTT. It is translated as CASSMTGRGDSPLHF.

This chain uses TRBV28 with TRBJ1-1; 8 bases map to TRBD1. Germline CDR1 is MDHEN and CDR2 is SYDVKM. This CDR3 is 17 amino acids long. Trimming removed 1 base from V and 4 bases from J; junction bases left unmatched: 11. Written as DNA, the CDR3 is TGTGCCAGCAGTTTATTGATGCGGCAGGGGGCAGGCACTGAAGCTTTCTTT. Protein product: CASSLLMRQGAGTEAFF.

Here the CDR3 reads CASSFSVGRDTEAFF. For the CDR3, the DNA is TGTGCCAGCAGTTTCTCGGTGGGAAGGGACACTGAAGCTTTCTTT. V usage is TRBV28 and J usage is TRBJ1-1, with D hard to call. V shed 3 bases and J shed 3 bases, with 14 bases lying between them. This CDR3 contains 15 residues. Germline lookup yields CDR1 MDHEN and CDR2 SYDVKM.

The rearrangement joins TRBV2 to TRBJ1-2; possible D gene TRBD1, 5 bases. The ends were cut back, 1 base at V and 2 bases at J, with 8 bases in the middle. CDR3 length: 14 residues. Germline CDR1 and CDR2: SNHLY and FYNNEI. DNA of the CDR3: TGTGCCAGCAGTGAAGTACAGGCCAACTATGGCTACACCTTC. This gives the protein CASSEVQANYGYTF.

The chain couples TRBV5-1 to TRBJ1-1; perhaps TRBD1 as D (5 bases). CDR1 and CDR2 from the germline V gene are SGHRS and YFSETQ. V gave up 1 base and J gave up 3 bases, with 13 bases separating them. This CDR3 has 15 residues. Written as DNA, the CDR3 is TGCGCCAGCAGCTTGTCAGGGATGGATCACACTGAAGCTTTCTTT. The encoded protein is CASSLSGMDHTEAFF.

The DNA of the CDR3 is TGTGCCAGTAGTCCCCTTAGGGGTCTCAGCAATCAGCCCCAGCATTTT. Protein sequence: CASSPLRGLSNQPQHF. V and J are TRBV19 and TRBJ1-5; tentative D call: TRBD1 (5 bases). The CDR3 consists of 16 residues. Trimming took off 5 bases at V and 1 base at J, with 15 bases between the two ends. CDR1 LNHDA and CDR2 SQIVND come from the germline V gene (reference sequence).

The CDR3 is CASSPGWWENTEAFF. CDR3 in DNA: TGTGCCAGCAGTCCCGGCTGGTGGGAGAACACTGAAGCTTTCTTT. This chain connects TRBV28 to TRBJ1-1, with D uncertain. Germline V gene lookup returns CDR1 MDHEN and CDR2 SYDVKM. Trimming left V 5 bases short and J 1 base short, with 14 bases between. This CDR3 comprises 15 residues.

Only one count was recorded for this clone. V gene TRBV28 combines with J gene TRBJ2-2; 12 bases are a match to TRBD1. Germline loops: CDR1 MDHEN, CDR2 SYDVKM. This CDR3 region has 15 residues. V gave up 9 bases and J gave up 5 bases; unmatched junction bases: 7. CDR3 sequence: CASSRDRGLTGELFF. For the CDR3, the DNA is TGTGCCAGTTCGAGGGACAGGGGGCTAACCGGGGAGCTGTTTTTT.

V and J are TRBV7-3 and TRBJ2-1; D gene uncertain. In germline, CDR1 is SGHTA, CDR2 FQGTGA. CDR3 length: 15 residues. V shed 2 bases and J shed 4 bases, with 12 bases lying between them. Here the CDR3 DNA reads TGTGCCAGCAGCTTAGATCGAGTATGGTACAATGAGCAGTTCTTC. Encoded protein: CASSLDRVWYNEQFF.

This sequence joins TRBV30 and TRBJ1-5; tentatively, D is TRBD1 (6 bases). The CDR3 is made up of 14 amino acids. The V gene lost 2 bases and the J gene lost 2 bases, with 10 bases spanning the gap. From germline, CDR1 is GTSNPN and CDR2 SVGIG (reference sequence). CDR3 in amino acids: CAWSHRAGNQPQHF. In DNA, the CDR3 is TGTGCCTGGAGTCACAGGGCGGGCAATCAGCCCCAGCATTTT.

The chain has TRBV6-1 and TRBJ1-5; D is undetermined. Per the germline V gene, CDR1 is MNHNS and CDR2 is SASEGT. The CDR3 has 15 amino acids. The V end was cut by 1 base, the J end by 6 bases, with 13 bases between. The CDR3 bases are TGTGCCAGCAGTGAAGTACCCAACGGAGGTCAGCCCCAGCATTTT. Protein: CASSEVPNGGQPQHF.

This chain connects TRBV19 to TRBJ2-3, with a tentative D call TRBD1 (6 bases). Trimming stripped 5 bases from V and 3 bases from J, with 18 bases between. The CDR3 sequence is 16 residues long. Germline CDR1 and CDR2: LNHDA and SQIVND (reference sequence). CDR3 protein: CASSARRGIGTDTQYF. The CDR3 nucleotides read TGTGCCAGTAGTGCTCGCAGGGGAATTGGGACAGATACGCAGTATTTT.

The chain uses TRBV28 and TRBJ1-2; perhaps TRBD1 as D (6 bases). Trimming shortened V by 5 bases and J by 0 bases, and 10 bases separated the two germline ends. CDR3 length: 14 residues. CDR1 MDHEN and CDR2 SYDVKM come from the germline V gene. The CDR3 region is CASSLDRTNYGYTF. CDR3 nucleotide sequence: TGTGCCAGCAGTCTGGACAGAACTAACTATGGCTACACCTTC.

The rearrangement joins TRBV14 to TRBJ2-1; TRBD2 matches 14 bases. This CDR3 region has 17 residues. CDR1 and CDR2 (germline): SGHDN, FVKESK. With V trimmed by 1 base and J by 6 bases, 5 bases remained unmatched. The CDR3 loop reads CASSQAVGLAGVNEQFF. The CDR3 DNA reads TGTGCCAGCAGCCAAGCCGTGGGACTAGCGGGAGTCAATGAGCAGTTCTTC.

This chain links TRBV6-5 with TRBJ2-7; TRBD2 is a possible D gene (7 bases). Germline-derived CDR1 and CDR2 are MNHEY and SVGAGI. V lost 0 bases to trimming and J lost 6 bases, with 18 bases between them. This CDR3 contains 16 residues. For the CDR3, the DNA is TGTGCCAGCAGTTACTCGTCGCCCGGAGGGGGGGGCGAGCAGTACTTC. It encodes CASSYSSPGGGGEQYF.

V gene TRBV3-1 (or the pseudogene TRBV3-2) combines with J gene TRBJ2-4, with 11 positions matching TRBD2. V was clipped by 1 base and J by 6 bases; unmatched bases: 2. The CDR3 length is 15 residues. Germline values: CDR1 LGHDT, CDR2 YNNKEL (reference sequence). The CDR3 sequence is CASSQGGTSGNIQYF. DNA for the CDR3: TGTGCCAGCAGCCAAGGAGGGACTAGCGGAAACATTCAGTACTTC.

The chain is built from TRBV20-1 and TRBJ1-2; D remains unclear. The V end was cut by 3 bases, the J end by 8 bases, with 13 bases between. CDR1 is DFQATT, CDR2 SNEGSKA, per germline (reference sequence). The CDR3 has 12 residues. The CDR3 DNA is TGCAGTGCTAGTGGCGGTGCGTTGGGCTACACCTTC. As protein: CSASGGALGYTF.

This sequence joins TRBV4-3 and TRBJ1-5; the D gene is possibly TRBD1 (5 bases). CDR3 length: 13 amino acids. The germline CDR1 and CDR2 sequences are LGHNA and YSLEER. Trimming shortened V by 0 bases and J by 7 bases, and 7 bases separated the two germline ends. CDR3 amino acids: CASSQDRVQPQHF. The CDR3 DNA sequence: TGCGCCAGCAGCCAAGACAGGGTGCAGCCCCAGCATTTT.

V gene TRBV7-3 combines with J gene TRBJ2-2; 15 nucleotides align to TRBD2. CDR1 and CDR2 from the germline V gene are SGHTA and FQGTGA. V lost 1 base and J lost 6; bases outside the gene matches: 0. The CDR3 is made up of 16 amino acids. CDR3 loop: CASSLRTSGRAGELFF. The CDR3 nucleotides read TGTGCCAGCAGCTTAAGGACTAGCGGGAGGGCCGGGGAGCTGTTTTTT. Using reference TRBV7-3 and TRBJ2-2 for the parts outside the CDR3, the full variable domain is GAGVSQTPSNKVTEKGKYVELRCDPISGHTALYWYRQSLGQGPEFLIYFQGTGAADDSGLPNDRFFAVRPEGSVSTLKIQRTERGDSAVYLCASSLRTSGRAGELFFGEGSRLTVL.

The chain links TRBV5-1 to TRBJ1-2; possible D gene TRBD1, 5 bases. The V and J ends lost 5 bases and 5 bases respectively, with 16 bases between them. CDR3 length: 14 amino acids. CDR1 is SGHRS, CDR2 YFSETQ, per germline. The CDR3 bases are TGCGCCAGCAGGACTGGGACGGCGGATTATGGCTACACCTTC. Translated: CASRTGTADYGYTF.

This clone was found once. V is TRBV9 and J is TRBJ2-1, with D perhaps TRBD1 (6 bases). Deletions cut 3 bases from V and 0 bases from J, with 13 bases between. CDR3 length: 16 amino acids. CDR1 and CDR2 from the germline V gene are SGDLS and YYNGEE. Written as DNA, the CDR3 is TGTGCCAGCAGCGGAGGGACAACGAGCTCCTACAATGAGCAGTTCTTC. The encoded protein is CASSGGTTSSYNEQFF.